This TCR beta chain stems from a study of early T cells in non-severe SARS-CoV-2 infection. Across the study: The sequenced material was bulk RNA from unsorted whole blood, and its chains were unpaired. Study-wide points: The VDJdb matching leaned toward anti-spike CD8 responses and overlooked private and CD4 specificities.

CDR1 is MRHNA, CDR2 SNTAGT, per germline. V lost 5 bases and J lost 0; bases outside the gene matches: 9. CDR3 length: 16 amino acids. By share, this clonotype ranks as medium-sized (0.01 to 0.1%). Its antigen remains unknown. The TCR library protocol was used to attach unique molecular identifiers. These identifiers were attached to individual cDNA molecules. TCRdb re-called the 5' RACE reads through MiXCR, storing one row per CDR3 protein. The data hold 11,000 or so distinct CDR3 sequences, with 4% to 5.5% observed a single time. The chain is built from TRBV6-4 and TRBJ1-1; 7 bases match TRBD1. The sample was whole blood. The source is an adult who was a healthcare worker with PCR-confirmed SARS-CoV-2 infection or an uninfected control (not recorded which). The CDR3 spells CASSPGTATMNTEAFF. The CDR3 nucleotides read TGTGCCAGCAGTCCCGGGACAGCCACGATGAACACTGAAGCTTTCTTT.